A selection of T cell receptor beta chains follows, all from one sample in a study of T cell changes during pregnancy in multiple sclerosis. Clones were read by immunoSEQ multiplex PCR, and TCRdb kept only the in-frame ones, dropping some. The table lists roughly 41,000 clones, roughly nine tenths of them singletons, with about 0.6% in the top ten. The sample in question was CD4+ T cells from peripheral blood mononuclear cells, obtained in the first trimester of pregnancy. These receptors all stem from a female donor with multiple sclerosis, enrolled in a pregnancy study. Both conserved end residues are trimmed from each CDR3. The order of the fields is V gene, CDR3 protein.

TRBV28 ASSLPGGTGELF
TRBV19 ASRYLGLEDGYT
TRBV18 ASSPTHILGRSSGNTIY
TRBV7-9 ASSLTGGADTQY
TRBV4-3 ASSPIGTGKSYGYT
TRBV5-1 ASSLAGLAADTQY
TRBV27 ASSLAGTRDFPQY
TRBV30 AWREQNTGELF
TRBV5-4 ASMGDNQETQY
TRBV25-1 ASRAGDHEQY
TRBV6-1 ASSVAESMNTEAF
TRBV5-6 ASSLYSATHLADTQY
TRBV7-3 ASSSRGLTSGANVLT
TRBV7-6 ASSLVRTGGRDEQF
TRBV4-2 ASSQRFGPPETQY
TRBV7-2 ASSPRLAGGQGEQF
TRBV19 ASSISTGAYEQY
TRBV2 ASRVQGMADTQY
TRBV28 ASSPPGMSSYNSPLH
TRBV19 ASSSGGFNYGYT
TRBV5-1 ASSSTPGPAGLAGGSYNEQF
TRBV2 ASRRDRGFSGNTIY
TRBV5-1 ASSLDVGQQVYGYT
TRBV18 ASSPVGTGGAYNEQF
TRBV5-4 ASSLPSNNEQF
TRBV25-1 ASSEYLQGANEQF
TRBV21-1 ARTSGRGDTQY
TRBV4-2 ASSQGDTDRSYEQY
TRBV7-2 ASNFGGIRDREQF
TRBV4-1 ASSQEGRTDTQY
TRBV2 ASSESRTHTEAF
TRBV6-1 ASGRQGWNTQY
TRBV6-4 ANRLPGRDRSYEQY
TRBV5-1 ASSSTGTGGMIEQF
TRBV7-9 ASSLDSGTSGQHNYEQY
TRBV10-3 AISTTSGGGEQF
TRBV7-9 ASSLGTSGNDEQY